The source of this TCR beta chain is a study of cytomegalovirus exposure and HLA in healthy donors. The germline V gene encodes CDR1 SGHRS and CDR2 YFSETQ. This CDR3 region has 16 residues. V shed 3 bases and J 1 base; nucleotides not matched to a gene: 6. Measured with immunoSEQ multiplex PCR; TCRdb has only the in-frame clones, and not every one. Of 150,000 to 200,000 clones listed, 89% were seen once; the top ten hold over 4%. The gene calls are TRBV5-1 and TRBJ2-2, with 7 nucleotides matching TRBD2. Input material: PBMCs. The origin of this receptor is a man in his late teens or twenties in good health and CMV-seropositive. The CDR3 loop is CASSYGSGVNTGELFF. CDR3 nucleotides: TGCGCCAGCAGCTATGGGAGCGGGGTGAACACCGGGGAGCTGTTTTTT.